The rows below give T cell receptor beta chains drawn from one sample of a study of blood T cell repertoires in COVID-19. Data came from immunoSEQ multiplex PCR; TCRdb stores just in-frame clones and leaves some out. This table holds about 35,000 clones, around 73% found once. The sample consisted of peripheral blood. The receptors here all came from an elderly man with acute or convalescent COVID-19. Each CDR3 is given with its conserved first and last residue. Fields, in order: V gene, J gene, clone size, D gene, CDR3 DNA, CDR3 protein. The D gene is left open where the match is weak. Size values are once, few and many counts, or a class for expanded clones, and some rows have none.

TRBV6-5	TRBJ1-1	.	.	TGTGCCAGCGCGAGGGTGAACACTGAAGCTTTCTTT	CASARVNTEAFF
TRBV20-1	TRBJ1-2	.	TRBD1	TGCAGTGCTAGTGTCACAGGGGCTTATGGCTACACCTTC	CSASVTGAYGYTF
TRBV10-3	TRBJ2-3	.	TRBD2	TGTGCCATCAGTGGCGGGGGTACAGATACGCAGTATTTT	CAISGGGTDTQYF
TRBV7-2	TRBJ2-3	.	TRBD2	TGTGCCAGCAGCTTGCTAGCGGGGGGGCCAGATACGCAGTATTTT	CASSLLAGGPDTQYF
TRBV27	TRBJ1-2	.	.	TGTGCCAGCAGTTTGGGGGGGCACGGCTACACCTTC	CASSLGGHGYTF
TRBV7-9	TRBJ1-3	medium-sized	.	TGTGCCAGCAGCTTATCGGTCTTACCTGGAAACACCATATATTTT	CASSLSVLPGNTIYF
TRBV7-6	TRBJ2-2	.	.	TGTGCCAGCAGCTTAGGGGCCACCGGGGAGCTGTTTTTT	CASSLGATGELFF
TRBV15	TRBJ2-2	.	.	TGTGCCACCAGCAGGCCTGGCCGTGGACAGACTAACACCGGGGAGCTGTTTTTT	CATSRPGRGQTNTGELFF
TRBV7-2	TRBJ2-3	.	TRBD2	TGTGCCAGCAGCTTAAGCGGGGGGGCCCAAGTCACAGATACGCAGTATTTT	CASSLSGGAQVTDTQYF
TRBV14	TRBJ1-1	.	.	TGTGCCAGCAGCCCCAGCAGGGGAACTGAAGCTTTCTTT	CASSPSRGTEAFF
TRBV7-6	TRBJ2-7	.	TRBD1	TGTGCCAGCAGCTTAGCGCGGGGACAGGGGACCTACGAGCAGTACTTC	CASSLARGQGTYEQYF
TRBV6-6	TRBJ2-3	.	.	TGTGCCAGCAGTTACTCGCGTAGCAGCACAGATACGCAGTATTTT	CASSYSRSSTDTQYF
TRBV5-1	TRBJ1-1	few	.	TGCGCCAGCAGCCCCGGGGGGACGGGGAACACTGAAGCTTTCTTT	CASSPGGTGNTEAFF
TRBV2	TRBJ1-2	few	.	TGTGCCAGCAGTCCAGGGTTAGGGGACTCTTATGGCTACACCTTC	CASSPGLGDSYGYTF
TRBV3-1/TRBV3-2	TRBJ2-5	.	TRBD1	TGTGCCAGCAGTTACAGGGGGCCCGTCAAAATGGGGACCCAGTACTTC	CASSYRGPVKMGTQYF
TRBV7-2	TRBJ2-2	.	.	TGTGCCAGCAGCCCGACTGACTCGAACACCGGGGAGCTGTTTTTT	CASSPTDSNTGELFF
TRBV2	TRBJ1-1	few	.	TGTGCCAGCAGTGCTCAGGGGCCTACTGAAGCTTTCTTT	CASSAQGPTEAFF
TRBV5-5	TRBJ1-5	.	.	TGTGCCAGCAGCTTGCGTCAGTATAGCAATCAGCCCCAGCATTTT	CASSLRQYSNQPQHF
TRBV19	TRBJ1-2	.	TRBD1	TGTGCCAGTAGTATGGGAAGGGACAGGGAAAACTATGGCTACACCTTC	CASSMGRDRENYGYTF
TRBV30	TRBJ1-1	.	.	TGTGCCTGGAGCAGGCCCCCTCGTAGGACTGAAGCTTTCTTT	CAWSRPPRRTEAFF